Following are 9 T cell receptor beta chains from one sample sequenced in a study of T cell clonality in common variable immunodeficiency. Sequencing used immunoSEQ multiplex PCR; TCRdb keeps in-frame clones, though not all of them. The sample offers about 52,000 clones and no singletons, the top ten holding around 2%. Sequencing was done on a sample of peripheral blood mononuclear cells. These receptors were collected from a person aged 18 to 70 in good health.

This clone came up many times. The read falls 3 residues short of the CDR3 end, and the missing part is taken from the germline J gene. V and J are TRBV20-1 and TRBJ1-5, with D tentatively TRBD1 (6 bases). CDR1 is DFQATT and CDR2 is SNEGSKA in the germline V gene (reference sequence). The CDR3 length is 14 residues. Trimming left V 0 bases short and J 4 bases short, with 10 bases between. Incomplete CDR3 DNA: TGCAGTGCTAGAGAGACCACAGGGAATCAGCCC. Protein product: CSARETTGNQP. The full CDR3 protein is CSARETTGNQPQHF.

This clone came up many times. The read comes to an end 3 residues before the CDR3 does, leaving the germline J gene to fill in the end. The chain is built from TRBV19 and TRBJ1-2; D not resolved. CDR1 and CDR2 from the germline V gene are LNHDA and SQIVND (reference sequence). The CDR3 is 12 residues long. The CDR3 spells CASSMGVGGYTF. The sequenced CDR3 bases are TGTGCCAGTAGTATGGGCGTAGGGGGC.

This clone was observed many times. The read terminates 3 residues before the CDR3 end, so the remaining end is supplied by the germline J gene. The chain links TRBV6-1 to TRBJ2-2, with 7 bases fitting TRBD1. J lost 2 bases, V lost 2 bases, and 5 bases had no gene match. Looked up from germline, CDR1 is MNHNS and CDR2 is SASEGT. The CDR3 is made up of 16 amino acids. CDR3: CASSERGGDNTGELFF. The CDR3 bases that were read are TGTGCCAGCAGTGAAAGAGGGGGCGACAACACCGGGGAG.

This clone was counted at least ten times. Compared with germline, one end of the junction differs, possibly owing to a read error. The read ends 3 residues shy of where the CDR3 ends; the end is completed using the germline J gene. This sequence joins TRBV4-2 and TRBJ2-7; 12 bases match TRBD1. The CDR3 covers 17 residues. CDR1 and CDR2 (germline): LGHNA, YNFKEQ. CDR3: CASSQYPGTGGSYEQYF. CDR3 DNA (partial): TGCGCCAGCAGCCAATACCCTGGGACAGGGGGCTCGTACGAG.

The sample holds many counts of this clone. The CDR3 end lies 3 residues beyond the end of the read and is filled in from the germline J gene. J is TRBJ2-2 and V is TRBV30; D is possibly TRBD2 (7 bases). This CDR3 contains 16 residues. Germline V gene lookup returns CDR1 GTSNPN and CDR2 SVGIG (reference sequence). V gave up 2 bases and J gave up 6 bases, with 19 bases separating them. The covered CDR3 bases are TGTGCCTGGAGTTTTCCCCCAGGGGAGGGGCCCGGGGAG. This gives the protein CAWSFPPGEGPGE. The complete CDR3 reads CAWSFPPGEGPGELFF.

With regard to this clone: The DNA ends 3 residues before the CDR3 does, and the rest of the CDR3 is filled in from the germline J gene. The chain combines TRBV19 with TRBJ1-2, with D unresolved. The CDR3 has 16 amino acids. Germline V gene lookup returns CDR1 LNHDA and CDR2 SQIVND (reference sequence). CDR3 DNA, as far as it was read: TGTGCCAGTAGATCCCGTCTTACTAGCTCCTACAATGAC. It is translated as CASRSRLTSSYND. In full, the CDR3 is CASRSRLTSSYNDYTF.

A few counts support this clone. The observed sequence ends 3 residues before the CDR3 terminus, with the missing tail filled in from the germline J gene. The V gene is TRBV5-6, the J gene TRBJ2-7, with TRBD1 as a possible D gene (6 bases). The germline CDR1 and CDR2 sequences are SGHDT and YYEEEE. This CDR3 contains 12 residues. V lost 4 bases and J lost 4, with 9 bases in between. The chain's CDR3 is CASSMGTYEQYF. The CDR3 bases that were read are TGTGCCAGCAGCATGGGGACATACGAG.

On this clone itself: The read ends 3 residues early relative to the CDR3; the germline J gene fills the gap. The chain recombines TRBV7-9 with TRBJ1-1, with TRBD1 as a possible D gene (6 bases). V was clipped by 8 bases and J by 3 bases, with 13 bases between them. This CDR3 is built from 13 residues. CDR1 is SEHNR, CDR2 FQNEAQ, per germline (reference sequence). The sequenced part of the CDR3 DNA is TGTGCCAGCGGACAGACAGGTTACACTGAA. Translation gives CASGQTGYTE. The entire CDR3 sequence reads CASGQTGYTEAFF.

This clone came up many times. The CDR3 goes on 3 residues after the read ends, and that part is filled in from the germline J gene. The V gene is TRBV2, the J gene TRBJ2-3; 8 bases are a match to TRBD2. CDR1 SNHLY and CDR2 FYNNEI come from the germline V gene. The CDR3 consists of 14 residues. Germline trimming cut 7 bases from V and 2 bases from J; bases unmatched to any gene: 5. The part of the CDR3 DNA that was read is TGTGCCAGCAAACGAGCGGGGGACACAGATACG. It yields the protein CASKRAGDTDT. The full CDR3 is CASKRAGDTDTQYF.